The clone carrying this T cell receptor (beta chain) showed up just a few times. Its antigen is unidentified. This specimen belongs to a study of shared clonotypes between healthy human individuals. Background on the study: Participating donors consisted of two women and a few men aged 18 to 49. Study findings and constraints: Several donors held about 5% of naive CD4 clonotypes in common. Sampling involved blood alone; tissue repertoires likely differ.

The CDR3 extends over 14 amino acids. Trimming shortened V by 3 bases and J by 2 bases, and 8 bases separated the two germline ends. Germline V gives CDR1 MDHEN, CDR2 SYDVKM. Sequenced by immunoSEQ multiplex PCR; TCRdb stores in-frame clones only, minus some. The top ten clones hold 24% of a sample with under 850,000 clones, 80% to 95% of them seen once. CD8 cells classed as naive were CD45RO-negative and positively selected for CCR7, excluding terminally differentiated effector memory CD45RA+ cells. The receptor comes from a man aged 30 to 45 in good health. The chain is built from TRBV28 and TRBJ2-4; D is uncertain. The sequenced sample consisted of naive CD8+ T cells sorted from blood. CDR3 in DNA: TGTGCCAGCAGTTTTGGGTCTCCCAAAAACATTCAGTACTTC. It is translated as CASSFGSPKNIQYF.